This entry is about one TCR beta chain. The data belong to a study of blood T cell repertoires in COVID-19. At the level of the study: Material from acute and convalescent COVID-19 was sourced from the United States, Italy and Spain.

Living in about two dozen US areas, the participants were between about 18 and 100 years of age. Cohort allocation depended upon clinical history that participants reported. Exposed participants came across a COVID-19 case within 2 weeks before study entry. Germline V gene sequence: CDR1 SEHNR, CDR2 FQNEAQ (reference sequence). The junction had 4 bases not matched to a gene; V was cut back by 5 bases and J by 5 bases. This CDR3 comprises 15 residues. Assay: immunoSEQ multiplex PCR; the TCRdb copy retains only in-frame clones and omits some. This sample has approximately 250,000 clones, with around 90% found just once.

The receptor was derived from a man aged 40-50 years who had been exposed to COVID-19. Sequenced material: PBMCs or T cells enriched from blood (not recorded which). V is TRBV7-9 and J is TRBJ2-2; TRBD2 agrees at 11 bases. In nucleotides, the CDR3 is TGTGCCAGCAGCCTCCGACTAGCGGGGACCGGGGAGCTGTTTTTT. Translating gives CASSLRLAGTGELFF.